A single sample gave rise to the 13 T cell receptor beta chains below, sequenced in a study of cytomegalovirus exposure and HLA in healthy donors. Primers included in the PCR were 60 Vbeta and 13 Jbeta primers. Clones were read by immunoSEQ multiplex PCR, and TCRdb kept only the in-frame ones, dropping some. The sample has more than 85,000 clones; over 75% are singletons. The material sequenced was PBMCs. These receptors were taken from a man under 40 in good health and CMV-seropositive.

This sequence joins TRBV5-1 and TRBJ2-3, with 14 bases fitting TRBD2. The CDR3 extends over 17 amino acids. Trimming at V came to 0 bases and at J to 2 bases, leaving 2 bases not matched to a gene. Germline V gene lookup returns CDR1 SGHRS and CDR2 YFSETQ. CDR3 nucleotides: TGCGCCAGCAGCTTGGGGACTAGCGGGGGGCTCACAGATACGCAGTATTTT. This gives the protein CASSLGTSGGLTDTQYF.

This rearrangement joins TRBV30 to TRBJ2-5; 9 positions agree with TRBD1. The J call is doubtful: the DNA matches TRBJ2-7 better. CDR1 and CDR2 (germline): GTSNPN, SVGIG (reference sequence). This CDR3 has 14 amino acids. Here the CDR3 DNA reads TGTGCCTGGAGTGTACAGGGGGCCTACTACGAGCAGTACTTC. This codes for CAWSVQGAYYEQYF.

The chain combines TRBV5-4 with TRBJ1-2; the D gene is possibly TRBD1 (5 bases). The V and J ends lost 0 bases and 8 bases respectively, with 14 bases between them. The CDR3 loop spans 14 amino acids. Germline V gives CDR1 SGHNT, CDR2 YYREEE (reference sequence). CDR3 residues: CASSLAGQGTGYTF. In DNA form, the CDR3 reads TGTGCCAGCAGCTTGGCAGGGCAGGGTACAGGCTACACCTTC.

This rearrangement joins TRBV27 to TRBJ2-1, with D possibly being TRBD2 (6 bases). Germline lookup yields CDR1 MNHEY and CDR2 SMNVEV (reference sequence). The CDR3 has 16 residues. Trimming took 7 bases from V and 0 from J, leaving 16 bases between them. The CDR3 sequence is CASMRGVASSYNEQFF. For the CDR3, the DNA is TGTGCCAGCATGCGCGGGGTTGCTAGCTCCTACAATGAGCAGTTCTTC.

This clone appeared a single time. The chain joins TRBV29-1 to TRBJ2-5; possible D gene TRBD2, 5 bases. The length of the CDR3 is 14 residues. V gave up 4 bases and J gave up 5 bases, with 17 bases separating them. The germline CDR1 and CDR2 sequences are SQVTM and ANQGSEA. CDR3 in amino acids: CSVGSGPTRETQYF. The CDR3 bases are TGCAGCGTTGGCAGCGGCCCTACCCGGGAGACCCAGTACTTC.

The chain's CDR3 is CSVLDTEAFF. The CDR3 DNA follows: TGCAGCGTCCTAGACACTGAAGCTTTCTTT. The chain employs TRBV29-1 and TRBJ1-1; D gene uncertain. Trimming took off 6 bases at V and 3 bases at J, with 5 bases between the two ends. Germline V gene lookup returns CDR1 SQVTM and CDR2 ANQGSEA. CDR3 length equals 10 residues.

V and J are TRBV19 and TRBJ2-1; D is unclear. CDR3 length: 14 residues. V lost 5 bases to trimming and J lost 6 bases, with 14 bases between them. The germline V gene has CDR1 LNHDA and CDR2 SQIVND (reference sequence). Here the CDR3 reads CASSRSPLVNEQFF. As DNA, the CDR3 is TGTGCCAGTAGTCGGTCTCCCCTCGTCAATGAGCAGTTCTTC.

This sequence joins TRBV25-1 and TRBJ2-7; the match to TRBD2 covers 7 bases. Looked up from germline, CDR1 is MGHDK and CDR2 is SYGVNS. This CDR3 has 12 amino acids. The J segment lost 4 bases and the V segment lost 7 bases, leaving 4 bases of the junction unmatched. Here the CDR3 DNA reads TGTGCCAGCACTTTCGGGGGGTACGAGCAGTACTTC. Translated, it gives CASTFGGYEQYF.

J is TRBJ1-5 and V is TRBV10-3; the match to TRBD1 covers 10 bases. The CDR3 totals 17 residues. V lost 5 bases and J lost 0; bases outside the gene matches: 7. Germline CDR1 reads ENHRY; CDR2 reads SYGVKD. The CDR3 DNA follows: TGTGCCATCAGTTCGGACAGGGGGGGGAATAGCAATCAGCCCCAGCATTTT. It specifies CAISSDRGGNSNQPQHF.

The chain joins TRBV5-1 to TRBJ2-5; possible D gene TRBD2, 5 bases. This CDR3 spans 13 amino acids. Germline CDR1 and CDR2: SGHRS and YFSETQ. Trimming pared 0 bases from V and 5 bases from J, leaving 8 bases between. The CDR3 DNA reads TGCGCCAGCAGCTTGGGTAGCGATGAGACCCAGTACTTC. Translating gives CASSLGSDETQYF.

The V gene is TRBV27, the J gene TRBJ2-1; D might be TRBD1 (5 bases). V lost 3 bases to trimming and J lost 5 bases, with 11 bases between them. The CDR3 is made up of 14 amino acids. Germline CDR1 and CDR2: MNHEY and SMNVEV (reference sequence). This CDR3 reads CASSLTVYDNEQFF. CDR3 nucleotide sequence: TGTGCCAGCAGTTTGACAGTATATGACAATGAGCAGTTCTTC.

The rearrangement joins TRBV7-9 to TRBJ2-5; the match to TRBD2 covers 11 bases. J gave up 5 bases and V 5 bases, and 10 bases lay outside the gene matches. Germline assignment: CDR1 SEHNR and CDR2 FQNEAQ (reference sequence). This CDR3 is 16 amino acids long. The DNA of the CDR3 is TGTGCCAGCAGCCTAATAGCGGGGGGGCCCCCGGAGACCCAGTACTTC. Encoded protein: CASSLIAGGPPETQYF.

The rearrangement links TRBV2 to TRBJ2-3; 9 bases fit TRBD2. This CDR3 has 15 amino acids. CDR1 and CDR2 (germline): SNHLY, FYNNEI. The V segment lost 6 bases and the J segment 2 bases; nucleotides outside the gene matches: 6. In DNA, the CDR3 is TGTGCCAGCAGCGACCTAGCGGGGAACACAGATACGCAGTATTTT. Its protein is CASSDLAGNTDTQYF.